These 24 T cell receptor beta chains were sequenced from one sample in a study of blood T cells in healthy people across ages. A second about 6 to 11 cycle PCR used barcoded and J-beta primers. One entry per CDR3 protein results from TCRdb running MiXCR on the 5' RACE reads. This table has approximately 680,000 distinct CDR3 sequences, 32% appearing once. Sequenced: blood. The receptors derive from a woman aged 80 or older in good health.

This clonotype was counted many times. The gene calls are TRBV15 and TRBJ2-1; D gene uncertain. The CDR3 is 15 amino acids. Germline V CDR1 and CDR2: LNHNV, YYDKDF (reference sequence). Trimming removed 5 bases at V and 6 bases at J, with 17 bases between. Here the CDR3 DNA reads TGTGCCACCAGCGGGTCGACAAGGGTCGTCAATGAGCAGTTCTTC. As protein: CATSGSTRVVNEQFF.

This clonotype was seen ten or more times. This may be a read error: a much more frequent sequence differs by one nucleotide. The chain recombines TRBV5-1 with TRBJ2-7; unclear D gene. V was shortened by 3 bases and J by 0 bases, with 10 bases between the two germline ends. In germline, CDR1 is SGHRS, CDR2 YFSETQ. CDR3 length equals 14 residues. CDR3 in amino acids: CASSWIDSSYEQYF. In DNA, the CDR3 is TGCGCCAGCAGCTGGATCGATAGCTCCTACGAGCAGTACTTC.

This clonotype was detected ten times or more. The chain combines TRBV11-2 with TRBJ2-5; 10 bases map to TRBD1. V was pared by 5 bases and J by 3 bases, with 12 bases of the junction left unmatched. Germline V gene lookup returns CDR1 SGHAT and CDR2 FQNNGV. There are 17 residues in the CDR3. The CDR3, as DNA: TGTGCCAGCAGCCCCCGATCGCGAGGACAGGGGGAAGAGACCCAGTACTTC. Translation: CASSPRSRGQGEETQYF. Together with reference TRBV11-2 and TRBJ2-5, the CDR3 gives the full variable domain: EAGVAQSPRYKIIEKRQSVAFWCNPISGHATLYWYQQILGQGPKLLIQFQNNGVVDDSQLPKDRFSAERLKGVDSTLKIQPAKLEDSAVYLCASSPRSRGQGEETQYFGPGTRLLVL.

At least ten counts were recorded for this clonotype. In DNA, the CDR3 is TGTGCCAGCAGGACGGACAGTTCCTCCTACGAGCAGTACTTC. Protein product: CASRTDSSSYEQYF. The chain has TRBV2 and TRBJ2-7, with D maybe TRBD1 (6 bases). Per the germline V gene, CDR1 is SNHLY and CDR2 is FYNNEI. V lost 6 bases and J lost 0, with 12 bases in between. This CDR3 has 14 amino acids.

Turning to this clonotype: Being one base from a much bigger clone, this may be a read error. J is TRBJ1-2 and V is TRBV12-3 or TRBV12-4, with D perhaps matching TRBD1 (5 bases). The CDR3 is made up of 12 amino acids. V lost 2 bases and J 12 bases, leaving 13 bases between the germline ends. The CDR3 DNA reads as TGTGCCAGCAGTTTAACAGGCTTTAGCCACACCTTC. It is translated as CASSLTGFSHTF.

In regard to this clonotype: At one end, the junction sequence differs from germline, possibly due to a read error. The CDR3 protein is CTSSPGGNYGYTF. The CDR3, as DNA: TGTACCAGCTCACCCGGGGGGAACTATGGCTACACCTTC. This rearrangement joins TRBV18 to TRBJ1-2; D might be TRBD1 (5 bases). Germline CDR1 reads KGHSH; CDR2 reads LQKENI. This CDR3 is built from 13 residues.

This clonotype occurred once. The rearrangement joins TRBV7-2 to TRBJ2-7; TRBD2 matches 8 bases. V shed 4 bases and J 7 bases; nucleotides not matched to a gene: 12. The CDR3 contains 15 residues. CDR1 SGHTA and CDR2 FQGNSA come from the germline V gene. In DNA, the CDR3 is TGTGCCAGCAGCTCGTCTACCGGACTAGCCGATGAGCAGTACTTC. This translates into CASSSSTGLADEQYF.

The CDR3 sequence is CSARDNRRQNEQFF. CDR3 nucleotides: TGCAGTGCTAGAGATAACCGGCGACAGAATGAGCAGTTCTTC. The chain is built from TRBV20-1 and TRBJ2-1, with TRBD1 as a possible D gene (5 bases). The CDR3 length is 14 residues. Trimming stripped 0 bases from V and 7 bases from J, with 13 bases between. Per germline, CDR1 DFQATT and CDR2 SNEGSKA (reference sequence).

The chain uses TRBV30 and TRBJ1-2; TRBD1 agrees at 7 bases. Germline CDR1 is GTSNPN and CDR2 is SVGIG (reference sequence). Trimming at V came to 0 bases and at J to 8 bases, leaving 6 bases not matched to a gene. The CDR3 totals 13 residues. CDR3: CAWSVLQGRGYTF. The CDR3, as DNA: TGTGCCTGGAGTGTTTTACAGGGGAGAGGCTACACCTTC.

This rearrangement joins TRBV6-2 or TRBV6-3 to TRBJ1-1; unclear D gene. Germline lookup yields CDR1 MNHEY and CDR2 SVGEGT. The CDR3 has 14 residues. V gave up 5 bases and J gave up 3 bases, with 13 bases separating them. In DNA, the CDR3 is TGTGCCAGCAGTGGCAGGACGGAGTACACTGAAGCTTTCTTT. Its translation: CASSGRTEYTEAFF.

This clonotype has at least ten counts. The genes are TRBV29-1 and TRBJ1-2; D gene unclear. This CDR3 comprises 13 residues. Germline loops: CDR1 SQVTM, CDR2 ANQGSEA. V was pared by 0 bases and J by 4 bases, with 9 bases between. CDR3 nucleotide sequence: TGCAGCGTTGAAGACGACATCCCCTATGGCTACACCTTC. This codes for CSVEDDIPYGYTF.

This sequence joins TRBV27 and TRBJ1-2, with D uncertain. The CDR3 runs to 14 residues. V was pared by 3 bases and J by 5 bases, with 13 bases between. From germline, CDR1 is MNHEY and CDR2 SMNVEV (reference sequence). Here the CDR3 DNA reads TGTGCCAGCAGTTTTGGTGGCAGAGCTTATGGCTACACCTTC. It codes for CASSFGGRAYGYTF.

In its sample, this clonotype was seen many times. The genes are TRBV27 and TRBJ2-7; D unresolved. The CDR3 has 16 amino acids. Germline V lookup: CDR1 MNHEY, CDR2 SMNVEV (reference sequence). Trimming removed 3 bases from V and 1 base from J, with 16 bases in between. CDR3 DNA sequence: TGTGCCAGCAGTTTGGGTCCTGGGGTCAGGTCCTACGAGCAGTACTTC. It yields the protein CASSLGPGVRSYEQYF.

V and J are TRBV6-1 and TRBJ2-4; 11 bases line up with TRBD1. From germline, CDR1 is MNHNS and CDR2 SASEGT. The CDR3 has 15 amino acids. V lost 8 bases to trimming and J lost 0 bases; unmatched junction nucleotides: 3. The CDR3 protein is CASWDRGLAKNIQYF. In DNA, the CDR3 is TGTGCCAGCTGGGACAGGGGGTTAGCCAAAAACATTCAGTACTTC.

The chain combines TRBV5-1 with TRBJ1-4; TRBD1 aligns across 7 bases. J lost 7 bases, V lost 4 bases, and 10 bases had no gene match. The germline V gene encodes CDR1 SGHRS and CDR2 YFSETQ. The CDR3 covers 15 residues. The CDR3 here is CASSRQGDIGEKLFF. The CDR3 DNA is TGCGCCAGCAGCCGGCAGGGGGATATTGGTGAAAAACTGTTTTTT.

Comments on this clonotype: With a much larger clone just one base away, this may be a read error. Lacking the conserved final phenylalanine or tryptophan, this CDR3 likely reflects a read error. The rearrangement joins TRBV7-9 to TRBJ1-2; D ambiguous. This CDR3 spans 16 amino acids. Germline V gene lookup returns CDR1 SEHNR and CDR2 FQNEAQ (reference sequence). V was shortened by 3 bases and J by 1 base, with 15 bases between the two germline ends. CDR3 sequence: CASSFASNFFNYGYTL. The CDR3 bases are TGTGCCAGCAGCTTCGCCAGTAACTTTTTTAACTATGGCTACACCCTC.

The chain is built from TRBV11-2 and TRBJ2-7; the match to TRBD2 covers 14 bases. The J call could be wrong; TRBJ2-5 is a better fit for the DNA end. The CDR3 extends over 16 amino acids. The germline gives CDR1 SGHAT, CDR2 FQNNGV. This chain's CDR3 is CASSAGTSGSWETQYF. In DNA, the CDR3 is TGTGCCAGCAGCGCCGGGACTAGCGGGAGTTGGGAGACCCAGTACTTC.

This clonotype showed up many times. The J gene is TRBJ1-5, the V gene TRBV6-2 or TRBV6-3, with D uncertain. The V end lost 1 base, the J end lost 0 bases, and 10 bases lay between the germline ends. The CDR3 is 16 residues long. In germline, CDR1 is MNHEY, CDR2 SVGEGT. The CDR3 bases are TGTGCCAGCAGTTACTATCGGGCAGCTAGCAATCAGCCCCAGCATTTT. It yields the protein CASSYYRAASNQPQHF.

The genes are TRBV6-6 and TRBJ1-1; the D gene is possibly TRBD1 (6 bases). The CDR3 is 14 amino acids. V lost 2 bases and J 7 bases, leaving 14 bases between the germline ends. The germline CDR1 and CDR2 sequences are MNHNY and SVGAGI (reference sequence). Here the CDR3 reads CASSYPQRGSEAFF. DNA of the CDR3: TGTGCCAGCAGTTACCCCCAGAGGGGGAGTGAAGCTTTCTTT.

This clonotype was counted a few times. The chain has TRBV11-3 and TRBJ2-5; 11 bases match TRBD1. From germline, CDR1 is SGHNT and CDR2 YENEEA. The CDR3 length is 15 residues. V trimming: 3 bases; J trimming: 11 bases; junction bases outside the gene matches: 11. Here the CDR3 DNA reads TGTGCCAGCAGCTTCGGGACAGGGGGTCCGTTTGCGCAGTACTTC. Translating it yields CASSFGTGGPFAQYF.

Remarks on this clonotype: A read error may explain this, as a much larger clone is one base away. The V gene is TRBV20-1, the J gene TRBJ2-3, with 7 bases fitting TRBD1. V was pared by 5 bases and J by 6 bases, with 14 bases of the junction left unmatched. CDR3 length: 15 residues. Germline V gives CDR1 DFQATT, CDR2 SNEGSKA (reference sequence). Here the CDR3 DNA reads TGCAGTGCTGATCTGAGACAGGGATCGGGGGATACGCAGTATTTT. Translating gives CSADLRQGSGDTQYF.

The V and J genes are TRBV3-1 and TRBJ2-5; a weak D match, TRBD1 (6 bases). The J call may be mistaken, given a closer DNA end match to TRBJ2-1. This CDR3 has 14 residues. CDR1 and CDR2 from the germline V gene are LGHDT and YNNKEL (reference sequence). The CDR3 here is CASSQGPAGETQFF. The DNA of the CDR3 is TGTGCCAGCAGCCAAGGACCTGCAGGGGAGACCCAGTTCTTC.

Only one count was recorded for this clonotype. This may be a read error: a much more frequent sequence differs by one nucleotide. The chain joins TRBV19 to TRBJ2-4; D gene uncertain. This CDR3 spans 14 amino acids. Germline V gene sequence: CDR1 LNHDA, CDR2 SQIVND (reference sequence). The DNA for the CDR3 is TGTGCCAGAAGTATAGTGCAACAGACAAACATTCAGTACTTC. Translated, it gives CARSIVQQTNIQYF. Variable domain in full (rest from reference TRBV19 and TRBJ2-4): DGGITQSPKYLFRKEGQNVTLSCEQNLNHDAMYWYRQDPGQGLRLIYYSQIVNDFQKGDIAEGYSVSREKKESFPLTVTSAQKNPTAFYLCARSIVQQTNIQYFGAGTRLSVL.

The V and J genes are TRBV20-1 and TRBJ2-1; 8 nucleotides match TRBD2. The last part of the DNA fits TRBJ2-7 better; the J call may be wrong. CDR3 length: 15 amino acids. The germline CDR1 and CDR2 sequences are DFQATT and SNEGSKA (reference sequence). The CDR3 protein is CNPLERGWSYNEQYF. Here the CDR3 DNA reads TGCAACCCCCTAGAGCGGGGGTGGTCCTACAATGAGCAGTACTTC.